A single sample is the source of the 18 T cell receptor beta chains below, sequenced in a study of T cell changes during pregnancy in multiple sclerosis. Here immunoSEQ multiplex PCR was the method, and the copy in TCRdb shows in-frame clones only, minus some. The data show 70,000 to 95,000 clones, over 85% seen once. The sample consisted of peripheral blood, taken in the second trimester of pregnancy. The receptor set was obtained from a female donor in good health, enrolled as a control in a pregnancy study.

This sequence joins TRBV19 and TRBJ2-7; D is perhaps TRBD1 (6 bases). CDR3 size: 13 residues. V gave up 8 bases and J gave up 6 bases, with 17 bases separating them. Germline CDR1 is LNHDA and CDR2 is SQIVND (reference sequence). The CDR3: CASSEQGLSEQYF. The CDR3 nucleotides are TGTGCCAGTTCCGAACAGGGATTGAGCGAGCAGTACTTC.

This chain joins TRBV6-5 and TRBJ1-5; TRBD1 matches at 8 bases. The CDR3 is 13 residues long. Trimming took 6 bases from V and 6 from J; bases not matched to a gene: 4. Germline CDR1 reads MNHEY; CDR2 reads SVGAGI. The CDR3 DNA reads as TGTGCCAGCAGACGACAGGGGTCTCAGCCCCAGCATTTT. This sequence encodes CASRRQGSQPQHF.

This chain uses TRBV30 with TRBJ1-2; the D gene is possibly TRBD1 (6 bases). V gave up 0 bases and J gave up 2 bases, with 10 bases separating them. Germline lookup yields CDR1 GTSNPN and CDR2 SVGIG (reference sequence). CDR3 length: 14 amino acids. CDR3 in amino acids: CAWSVGQKNYGYTF. In DNA, the CDR3 is TGTGCCTGGAGTGTAGGACAGAAAAACTATGGCTACACCTTC.

The sample holds a few counts of this clone. The chain combines TRBV4-3 with TRBJ1-2; no clear D. The germline gives CDR1 LGHNA, CDR2 YSLEER. V dropped 4 bases and J dropped 4 bases, with 22 bases sitting between them. The CDR3 is 17 amino acids. DNA of the CDR3: TGCGCCAGCAGCCTAAATAACGTGGCGGGCCCCGTCTATGGCTACACCTTC. The encoded protein is CASSLNNVAGPVYGYTF.

The chain combines TRBV14 with TRBJ2-7; TRBD2 aligns across 8 bases. Losses at the gene ends were 6 bases for V and 0 bases for J; bases not matched to a gene: 7. The CDR3 is 15 amino acids. The germline CDR1 and CDR2 sequences are SGHDN and FVKESK. CDR3 in DNA: TGTGCCAGCAGAAGGAGTAGCGGGGCCTCCTACGAGCAGTACTTC. Its translation is CASRRSSGASYEQYF.

The chain recombines TRBV7-9 with TRBJ1-2; 8 nucleotides agree with TRBD1. The CDR3 is 14 residues long. Unmatched junction bases numbered 15, after V lost 4 bases and J lost 14 bases. The germline CDR1 and CDR2 sequences are SEHNR and FQNEAQ (reference sequence). CDR3 loop: CASSSSGTGTRTTF. DNA for the CDR3: TGTGCCAGCAGCTCCTCCGGGACAGGAACGCGGACGACCTTC.

V usage is TRBV25-1 and J usage is TRBJ2-7; 8 bases match TRBD1. CDR3 length equals 16 residues. V lost 4 bases to trimming and J lost 11 bases; unmatched junction nucleotides: 19. CDR1 is MGHDK, CDR2 SYGVNS, per germline. The CDR3 is CASSAPQGTGILREYF. In DNA, the CDR3 is TGTGCCAGCAGTGCACCTCAAGGGACAGGTATCTTACGGGAGTACTTC.

J is TRBJ1-3 and V is TRBV27; no firm D call. V lost 2 bases and J lost 0, with 5 bases in between. This CDR3 region has 14 residues. The germline gives CDR1 MNHEY, CDR2 SMNVEV (reference sequence). The CDR3 region is CASSLTGSGNTIYF. CDR3 in DNA: TGTGCCAGCAGTTTAACCGGCTCTGGAAACACCATATATTTT.

Notes on this clone: At one end the junction does not follow the germline gene, possibly because of a read error. The genes are TRBV7-9 and TRBJ2-3; TRBD1 matches 8 bases. Germline lookup yields CDR1 SEHNR and CDR2 FQNEAQ (reference sequence). The CDR3 totals 15 residues. The CDR3 DNA sequence: TGTGCCAGCAACTTAGGGACAGGCCGCACAGATACGCAGTATTTT. Residues: CASNLGTGRTDTQYF.

This rearrangement joins TRBV19 to TRBJ2-7; 8 bases are a match to TRBD1. Germline CDR1 and CDR2: LNHDA and SQIVND (reference sequence). With 5 bases clipped from V and 1 base from J, the junction kept 4 bases outside the gene matches. The CDR3 has 14 amino acids. In DNA form, the CDR3 reads TGTGCCAGTAGTCCAGGGGGCCGTTCCTACGAGCAGTACTTC. Residues: CASSPGGRSYEQYF. Full variable domain (missing parts from reference TRBV19 and TRBJ2-7): DGGITQSPKYLFRKEGQNVTLSCEQNLNHDAMYWYRQDPGQGLRLIYYSQIVNDFQKGDIAEGYSVSREKKESFPLTVTSAQKNPTAFYLCASSPGGRSYEQYFGPGTRLTVT.

V is TRBV30 and J is TRBJ1-3; D unclear. From germline, CDR1 is GTSNPN and CDR2 SVGIG (reference sequence). The V end lost 3 bases, the J end lost 5 bases, and 5 bases lay between the germline ends. This CDR3 spans 11 amino acids. The CDR3 reads CAWSTRNTIYF. In DNA form, the CDR3 reads TGTGCCTGGAGCACTAGAAACACCATATATTTT.

This clone was detected only once. J is TRBJ2-1 and V is TRBV9; D possibly corresponds to TRBD1 (6 bases). From germline, CDR1 is SGDLS and CDR2 YYNGEE. This CDR3 region has 14 residues. The V and J ends lost 4 bases and 10 bases respectively, with 18 bases between them. CDR3 nucleotide sequence: TGTGCCAGCAGCCCGAGACAGGACTTTCGGGAGCAGTTCTTC. As protein: CASSPRQDFREQFF.

Worth noting for this clone: A read error may account for a junction end that differs from germline. The rearrangement joins TRBV7-2 to TRBJ2-7, with TRBD1 as a possible D gene (6 bases). The CDR3 consists of 14 residues. The germline CDR1 and CDR2 sequences are SGHTA and FQGNSA. The CDR3 DNA follows: TGTGCCAGCAGCCCGACAGGTCAGAACGGGGAGCGGTACTTC. It translates to CASSPTGQNGERYF.

This clone showed up just once. The rearrangement links TRBV4-3 to TRBJ2-7; 7 bases agree with TRBD1. J was trimmed by 2 bases and V by 0 bases; bases with no gene match: 10. The CDR3 extends over 17 amino acids. CDR1 is LGHNA, CDR2 YSLEER, per germline. CDR3 sequence: CASSQEGGASSTYEQYF. CDR3 in DNA: TGCGCCAGCAGCCAAGAAGGGGGCGCGAGCTCCACCTACGAGCAGTACTTC.

The chain combines TRBV6-4 with TRBJ2-1; 10 bases fit TRBD1. The CDR3 sequence is 17 residues long. Germline assignment: CDR1 MRHNA and CDR2 SNTAGT. The V segment lost 5 bases and the J segment 0 bases; nucleotides outside the gene matches: 7. CDR3 DNA sequence: TGTGCCAGCAGTCCCGGGACAGGGGTAAGCTCCTACAATGAGCAGTTCTTC. Its translation is CASSPGTGVSSYNEQFF.

The chain combines TRBV9 with TRBJ2-1; TRBD1 is a possible D gene (5 bases). This CDR3 spans 17 amino acids. Germline-derived CDR1 and CDR2 are SGDLS and YYNGEE. V lost 3 bases to trimming and J lost 4 bases, with 20 bases between them. Here the CDR3 DNA reads TGTGCCAGCAGCGGGACACAGGCCCCTGATTGGTACAATGAGCAGTTCTTC. It translates to CASSGTQAPDWYNEQFF.

The CDR3 DNA follows: TGTGCCAGCAGAGATTGGACGGAGGGGAGCGCTTTCTTT. Amino acid sequence: CASRDWTEGSAFF. The chain joins TRBV2 to TRBJ1-1; possible D gene TRBD1, 5 bases. From germline, CDR1 is SNHLY and CDR2 FYNNEI. CDR3 size: 13 residues. Trimming removed 6 bases at V and 11 bases at J, with 19 bases between.

The V gene is TRBV4-2, the J gene TRBJ2-7; D perhaps matches TRBD1 (6 bases). V lost 2 bases to trimming and J lost 6 bases, with 14 bases between them. CDR1 LGHNA and CDR2 YNFKEQ come from the germline V gene. The CDR3 has 14 residues. The CDR3 nucleotides are TGTGCCAGCAGCCAAAGCGCAGGGGTAAGCGAGCAGTACTTC. This translates into CASSQSAGVSEQYF.